These 12 T cell receptor beta chains were sequenced from one sample in a study of response to subunit inactivated influenza vaccine. TCRdb fed the RT-PCR reads into MiXCR, producing one record per CDR3 protein. The table has approximately 500,000 distinct CDR3 sequences, under 15% seen once; the top ten hold over 10%. The sample consisted of PBMCs from blood, taken around seven weeks after vaccination. These receptors originate from a man aged 45 to 65 who received an inactivated influenza vaccine.

The chain couples TRBV6-2 or TRBV6-3 to TRBJ2-7; maybe TRBD2 (6 bases). CDR3 length: 18 amino acids. Germline V lookup: CDR1 MNHEY, CDR2 SVGEGT. V lost 6 bases to trimming and J lost 0 bases, with 24 bases between them. The CDR3 loop reads CASSKLSSVGGFSYEQYF. For the CDR3, the DNA is TGTGCCAGCAGCAAGTTATCATCAGTGGGAGGCTTCTCCTACGAGCAGTACTTC.

This clonotype has more than one count but fewer than ten. This chain joins TRBV10-3 and TRBJ2-5; the match to TRBD2 covers 12 bases. Germline assignment: CDR1 ENHRY and CDR2 SYGVKD. The junction had 10 bases not matched to a gene; V was cut back by 10 bases and J by 1 base. CDR3 length: 16 amino acids. CDR3 coding DNA: TGTGCCACCGCGGGACTAGCGGGTGAAATCCAAGAGACCCAGTACTTC. This encodes CATAGLAGEIQETQYF.

The chain links TRBV7-2 to TRBJ1-1; D ambiguous. The CDR3 sequence is 14 residues long. The germline V and J ends were trimmed by 0 bases and 5 bases, with 10 bases remaining between them. Germline assignment: CDR1 SGHTA and CDR2 FQGNSA. The DNA of the CDR3 is TGTGCCAGCAGCTTAGCTGCGGGAACGACTGAAGCTTTCTTT. Translation: CASSLAAGTTEAFF.

This clonotype was counted ten times or more. The chain has TRBV5-1 and TRBJ2-7, with TRBD1 matching over 8 bases. The CDR3 is 16 residues long. Per the germline V gene, CDR1 is SGHRS and CDR2 is YFSETQ. The ends lost 4 bases at V and 5 bases at J; junction bases unmatched: 14. The CDR3 reads CASSPGGTGLGHEQYF. In DNA form, the CDR3 reads TGCGCCAGCAGCCCGGGCGGGACAGGTTTGGGCCACGAGCAGTACTTC.

V and J are TRBV24-1 and TRBJ2-1; 7 nucleotides agree with TRBD2. CDR1 KGHDR and CDR2 SFDVKD come from the germline V gene. Losses at the gene ends were 0 bases for V and 0 bases for J; bases not matched to a gene: 1. CDR3 length: 16 residues. CDR3 sequence: CATSDLGGSSYNEQFF. The CDR3 coding sequence is TGTGCCACCAGTGATTTGGGCGGGAGCTCCTACAATGAGCAGTTCTTC.

This clonotype was detected ten times or more. V is TRBV6-1 and J is TRBJ1-1; D is perhaps TRBD1 (5 bases). Germline V gene data show CDR1 as MNHNS and CDR2 as SASEGT. This CDR3 has 14 amino acids. V gave up 7 bases and J gave up 0 bases, with 12 bases separating them. The CDR3 nucleotides read TGTGCCAGCACCCCTGGGGGGATGAACACTGAAGCTTTCTTT. Translation gives CASTPGGMNTEAFF.

Many counts were recorded for this clonotype. The chain couples TRBV7-2 to TRBJ2-7, with D tentatively TRBD1 (5 bases). The CDR3 is 14 amino acids. Germline loops: CDR1 SGHTA, CDR2 FQGNSA. V was clipped by 5 bases and J by 2 bases, with 13 bases between them. CDR3 sequence: CASSLGHGPYEQYF. The CDR3 DNA sequence: TGTGCCAGCAGCCTAGGACATGGGCCCTACGAGCAGTACTTC. Combining the CDR3 with reference TRBV7-2 and TRBJ2-7 gives the whole variable domain GAGVSQSPSNKVTEKGKDVELRCDPISGHTALYWYRQSLGQGLEFLIYFQGNSAPDKSGLPSDRFSAERTGGSVSTLTIQRTQQEDSAVYLCASSLGHGPYEQYFGPGTRLTVT.

This clonotype has only a few counts. The rearrangement links TRBV4-2 to TRBJ2-2; D may correspond to TRBD1 or TRBD2 (5 bases each). The CDR3 loop spans 16 amino acids. Germline-derived CDR1 and CDR2 are LGHNA and YNFKEQ. Trimming took off 3 bases at V and 3 bases at J, with 14 bases between the two ends. The CDR3 region has the DNA TGTGCCAGCAGCCAGGACTGGACAATAGACACCGGGGAGCTGTTTTTT. Protein product: CASSQDWTIDTGELFF.

The chain recombines TRBV20-1 with TRBJ1-1, with a possible D match to TRBD1 (5 bases). V was pared by 0 bases and J by 0 bases, with 8 bases between. This CDR3 contains 14 residues. Looked up from germline, CDR1 is DFQATT and CDR2 is SNEGSKA (reference sequence). The CDR3 region has the DNA TGCAGTGCTAGAGATCAGGGAGTGAACACTGAAGCTTTCTTT. Protein product: CSARDQGVNTEAFF.

The chain combines TRBV5-1 with TRBJ1-1; D not resolved. Germline V lookup: CDR1 SGHRS, CDR2 YFSETQ. Between the trimmed V and J ends, which lost 0 bases and 4 bases, there was a span of 13 bases. This CDR3 is built from 15 residues. CDR3 residues: CASSLGAAVGTEAFF. In DNA form, the CDR3 reads TGCGCCAGCAGCTTGGGGGCCGCTGTGGGCACTGAAGCTTTCTTT.

The chain recombines TRBV5-6 with TRBJ2-3; perhaps D is TRBD1 or TRBD2 (5 bases each). The V gene's germline CDR1 is SGHDT and CDR2 YYEEEE. This CDR3 region has 14 residues. Trimming shortened V by 3 bases and J by 2 bases, and 10 bases separated the two germline ends. CDR3 bases: TGTGCCAGCAGCTGGGGGACCCACACAGATACGCAGTATTTT. Protein: CASSWGTHTDTQYF.

CDR3 bases: TGTGCCAGGGACAGGGGGGACGGCGGGGAGCTGTTTTTT. Its translation: CARDRGDGGELFF. This rearrangement joins TRBV21-1 to TRBJ2-2; the listed D gene, TRBD1, was not tested against the DNA. TRBV21-1 represents a pseudogene. The CDR3 has 13 residues.